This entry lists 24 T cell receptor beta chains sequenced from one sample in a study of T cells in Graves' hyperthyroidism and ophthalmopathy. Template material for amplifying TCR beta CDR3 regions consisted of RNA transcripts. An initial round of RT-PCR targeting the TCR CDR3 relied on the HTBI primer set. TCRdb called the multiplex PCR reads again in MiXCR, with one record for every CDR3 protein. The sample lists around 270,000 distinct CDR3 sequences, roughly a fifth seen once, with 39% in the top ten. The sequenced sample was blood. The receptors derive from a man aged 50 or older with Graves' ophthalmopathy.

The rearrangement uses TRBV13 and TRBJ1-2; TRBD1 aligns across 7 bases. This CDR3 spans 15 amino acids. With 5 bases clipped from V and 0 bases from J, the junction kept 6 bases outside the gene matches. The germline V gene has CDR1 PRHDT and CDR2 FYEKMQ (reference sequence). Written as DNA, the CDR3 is TGTGCCAGCAGCCTCAGGGGGGGGACTAACTATGGCTACACCTTC. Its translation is CASSLRGGTNYGYTF.

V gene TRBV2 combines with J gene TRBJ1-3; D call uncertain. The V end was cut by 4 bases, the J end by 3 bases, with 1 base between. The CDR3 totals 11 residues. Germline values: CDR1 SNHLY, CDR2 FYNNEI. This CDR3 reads CASSGGNTIYF. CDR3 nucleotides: TGTGCCAGCAGTGGTGGAAACACCATATATTTT. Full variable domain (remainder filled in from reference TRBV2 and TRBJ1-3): EPEVTQTPSHQVTQMGQEVILRCVPISNHLYFYWYRQILGQKVEFLVSFYNNEISEKSEIFDDQFSVERPDGSNFTLKIRSTKLEDSAMYFCASSGGNTIYFGEGSWLTVV.

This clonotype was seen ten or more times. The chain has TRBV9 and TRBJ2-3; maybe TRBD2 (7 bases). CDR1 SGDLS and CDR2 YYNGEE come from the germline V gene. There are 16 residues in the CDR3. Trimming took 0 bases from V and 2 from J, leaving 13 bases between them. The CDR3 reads CASSVAAGTLTDTQYF. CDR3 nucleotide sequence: TGTGCCAGCAGCGTAGCAGCGGGGACACTCACAGATACGCAGTATTTT.

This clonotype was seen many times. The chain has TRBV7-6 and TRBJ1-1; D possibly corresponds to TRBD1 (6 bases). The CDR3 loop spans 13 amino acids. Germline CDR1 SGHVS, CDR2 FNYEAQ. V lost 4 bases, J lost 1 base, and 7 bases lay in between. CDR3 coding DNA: TGTGCCAGCAGCTCGGGACAGAACACTGAAGCTTTCTTT. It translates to CASSSGQNTEAFF.

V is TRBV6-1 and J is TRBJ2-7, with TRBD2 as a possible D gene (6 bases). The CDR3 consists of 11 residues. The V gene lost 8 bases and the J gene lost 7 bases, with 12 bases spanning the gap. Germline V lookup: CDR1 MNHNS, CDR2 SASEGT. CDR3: CASGLGGEQYF. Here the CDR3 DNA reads TGTGCCAGCGGCCTCGGGGGTGAGCAGTACTTC.

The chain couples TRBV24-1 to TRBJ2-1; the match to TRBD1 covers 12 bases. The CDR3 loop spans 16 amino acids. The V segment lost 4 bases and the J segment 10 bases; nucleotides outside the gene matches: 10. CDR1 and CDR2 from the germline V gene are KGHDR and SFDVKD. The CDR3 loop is CATSDGTGGASGEQFF. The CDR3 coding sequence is TGTGCCACCAGTGACGGGACAGGGGGCGCTTCCGGGGAGCAGTTCTTC.

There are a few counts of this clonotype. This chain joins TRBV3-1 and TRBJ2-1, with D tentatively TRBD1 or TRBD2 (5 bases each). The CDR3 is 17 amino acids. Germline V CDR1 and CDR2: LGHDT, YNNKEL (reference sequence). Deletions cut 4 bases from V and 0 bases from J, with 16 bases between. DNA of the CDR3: TGTGCCAGCAGCCCTCACCTTGGGACGGGCTCCTACAATGAGCAGTTCTTC. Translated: CASSPHLGTGSYNEQFF.

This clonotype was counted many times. CDR3 amino acids: CASSKLGGGASSSYEQYF. CDR3 nucleotides: TGTGCCAGCAGCAAACTAGGGGGGGGCGCCTCGAGCTCCTACGAGCAGTACTTC. The rearrangement joins TRBV11-2 to TRBJ2-7; maybe TRBD2 (7 bases). The V gene's germline CDR1 is SGHAT and CDR2 FQNNGV. There are 18 residues in the CDR3. The V gene lost 5 bases and the J gene lost 0 bases, with 23 bases spanning the gap. The full variable domain, completed using reference TRBV11-2 and TRBJ2-7, is EAGVAQSPRYKIIEKRQSVAFWCNPISGHATLYWYQQILGQGPKLLIQFQNNGVVDDSQLPKDRFSAERLKGVDSTLKIQPAKLEDSAVYLCASSKLGGGASSSYEQYFGPGTRLTVT.

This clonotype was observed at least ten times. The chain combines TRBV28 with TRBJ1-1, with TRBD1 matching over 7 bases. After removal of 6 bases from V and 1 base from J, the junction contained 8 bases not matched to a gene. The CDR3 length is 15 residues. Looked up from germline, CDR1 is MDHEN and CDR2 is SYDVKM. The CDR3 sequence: CASSHARTGNTEAFF. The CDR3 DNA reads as TGTGCCAGCAGCCACGCTCGGACAGGGAACACTGAAGCTTTCTTT.

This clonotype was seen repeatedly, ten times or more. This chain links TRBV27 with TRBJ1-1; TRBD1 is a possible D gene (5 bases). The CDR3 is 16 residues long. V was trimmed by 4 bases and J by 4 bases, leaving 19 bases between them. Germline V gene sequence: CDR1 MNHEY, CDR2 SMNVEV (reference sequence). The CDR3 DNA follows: TGTGCCAGCAGTTCCTCGCCAGGACATGTGTTCACTGAAGCTTTCTTT. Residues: CASSSSPGHVFTEAFF.

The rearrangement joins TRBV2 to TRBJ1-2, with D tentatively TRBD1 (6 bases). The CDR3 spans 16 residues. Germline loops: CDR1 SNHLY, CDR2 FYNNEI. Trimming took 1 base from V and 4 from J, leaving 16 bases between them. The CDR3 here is CASSEEGGGAGYGYTF. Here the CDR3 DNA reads TGTGCCAGCAGTGAAGAGGGTGGGGGCGCCGGCTATGGCTACACCTTC.

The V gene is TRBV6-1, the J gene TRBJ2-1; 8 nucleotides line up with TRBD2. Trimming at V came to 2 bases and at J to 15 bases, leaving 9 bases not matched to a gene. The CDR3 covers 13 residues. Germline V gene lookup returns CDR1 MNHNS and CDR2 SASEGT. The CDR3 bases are TGTGCCAGCAGTGAACTAGAAGGGACTAGTCCGTTCTTC. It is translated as CASSELEGTSPFF.

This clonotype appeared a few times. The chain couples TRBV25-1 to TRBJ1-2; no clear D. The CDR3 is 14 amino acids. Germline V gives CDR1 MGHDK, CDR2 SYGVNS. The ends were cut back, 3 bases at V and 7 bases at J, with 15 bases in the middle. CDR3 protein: CASSDPSKGFGYTF. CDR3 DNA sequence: TGTGCCAGCAGTGACCCCTCCAAGGGCTTTGGCTACACCTTC.

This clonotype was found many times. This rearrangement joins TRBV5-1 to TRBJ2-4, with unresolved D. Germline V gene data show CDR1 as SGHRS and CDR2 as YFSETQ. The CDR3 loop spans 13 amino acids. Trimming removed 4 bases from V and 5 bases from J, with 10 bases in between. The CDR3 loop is CASSIGLQNIQYF. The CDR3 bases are TGCGCCAGCAGCATCGGGCTCCAAAACATTCAGTACTTC. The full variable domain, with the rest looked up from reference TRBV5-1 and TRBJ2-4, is KAGVTQTPRYLIKTRGQQVTLSCSPISGHRSVSWYQQTPGQGLQFLFEYFSETQRNKGNFPGRFSGRQFSNSRSEMNVSTLELGDSALYLCASSIGLQNIQYFGAGTRLSVL.

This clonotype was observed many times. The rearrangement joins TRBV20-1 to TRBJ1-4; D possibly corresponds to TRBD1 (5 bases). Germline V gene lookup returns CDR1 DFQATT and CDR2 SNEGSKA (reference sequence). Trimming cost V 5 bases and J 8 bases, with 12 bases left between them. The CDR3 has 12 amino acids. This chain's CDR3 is CSARHRGEKLFF. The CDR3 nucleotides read TGCAGTGCTCGACATCGGGGGGAAAAACTGTTTTTT.

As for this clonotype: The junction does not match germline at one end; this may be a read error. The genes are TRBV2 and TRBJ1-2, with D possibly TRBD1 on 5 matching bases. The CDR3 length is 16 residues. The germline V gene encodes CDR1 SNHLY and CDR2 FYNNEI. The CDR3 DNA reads TGTGCCAGCAGTGTAACCGGGACCGGGAAGTTCTATGGCTACATCTTC. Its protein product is CASSVTGTGKFYGYIF.

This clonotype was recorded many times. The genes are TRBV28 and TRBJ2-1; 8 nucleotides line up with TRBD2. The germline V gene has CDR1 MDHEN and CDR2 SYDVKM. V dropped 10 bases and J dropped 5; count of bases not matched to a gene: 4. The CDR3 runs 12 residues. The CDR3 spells CATGRENNEQFF. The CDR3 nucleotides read TGTGCCACCGGGAGGGAAAACAATGAGCAGTTCTTC.

The CDR3 spells CASSLELGAEAFF. The CDR3 bases are TGTGCCAGCAGCTTGGAGCTGGGCGCTGAAGCTTTCTTT. The gene calls are TRBV5-6 and TRBJ1-1, with D unclear. The CDR3 is 13 residues long. The V gene's germline CDR1 is SGHDT and CDR2 YYEEEE. Trimming left V 0 bases short and J 6 bases short, with 9 bases between.

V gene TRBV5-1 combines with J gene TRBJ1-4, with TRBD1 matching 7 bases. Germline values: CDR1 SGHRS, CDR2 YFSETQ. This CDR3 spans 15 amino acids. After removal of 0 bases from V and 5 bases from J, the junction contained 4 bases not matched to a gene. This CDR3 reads CASSLAWGQNEKLFF. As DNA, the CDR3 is TGCGCCAGCAGCTTGGCCTGGGGACAGAATGAAAAACTGTTTTTT.

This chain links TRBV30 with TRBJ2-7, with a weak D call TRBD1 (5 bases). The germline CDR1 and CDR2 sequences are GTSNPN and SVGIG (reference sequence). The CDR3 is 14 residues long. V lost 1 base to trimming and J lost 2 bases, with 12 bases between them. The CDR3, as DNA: TGTGCCTGGAGTGCAGGGCTTTCCGCCTACGAGCAGTACTTC. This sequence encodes CAWSAGLSAYEQYF.

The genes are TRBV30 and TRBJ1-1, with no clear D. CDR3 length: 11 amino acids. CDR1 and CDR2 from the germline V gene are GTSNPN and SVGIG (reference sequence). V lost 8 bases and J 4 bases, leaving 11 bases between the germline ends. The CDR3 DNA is TGTGCCCTCTTACAAGCCACTGAAGCTTTCTTT. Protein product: CALLQATEAFF.

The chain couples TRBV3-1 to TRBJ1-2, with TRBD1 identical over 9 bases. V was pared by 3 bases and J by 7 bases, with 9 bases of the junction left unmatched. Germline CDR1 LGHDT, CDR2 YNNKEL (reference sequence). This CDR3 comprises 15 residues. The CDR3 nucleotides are TGTGCCAGCAGCCACAGCGGGACAGGGCTCTCTGGCTACACCTTC. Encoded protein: CASSHSGTGLSGYTF.

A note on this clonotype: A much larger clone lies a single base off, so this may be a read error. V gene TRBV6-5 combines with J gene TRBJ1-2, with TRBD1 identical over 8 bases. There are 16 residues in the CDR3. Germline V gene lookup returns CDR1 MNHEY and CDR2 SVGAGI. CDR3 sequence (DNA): TGTGCCAGCAGTTACCTCAACCCCGACAGGGGTAGTGGCCACACCTTC. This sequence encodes CASSYLNPDRGSGHTF.

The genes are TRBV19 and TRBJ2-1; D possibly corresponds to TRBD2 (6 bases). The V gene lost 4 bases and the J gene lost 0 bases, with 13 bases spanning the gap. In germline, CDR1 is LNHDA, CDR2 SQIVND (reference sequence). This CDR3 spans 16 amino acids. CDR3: CASSSVLGGSYNEQFF. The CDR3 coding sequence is TGTGCCAGTAGTAGTGTTCTCGGGGGCTCCTACAATGAGCAGTTCTTC.